This T cell receptor beta chain was captured by sequencing in a study of T cell responses to AZD1222 COVID-19 vaccine. The analysis combined second doses at about 4 or about 12 weeks. With regard to this clone: What it binds is not known.

Only in-frame clones appear in the TCRdb table, and some are missing; sequencing was by immunoSEQ multiplex PCR. The sample lists about 170,000 clones; 87% were seen once. With 5 bases removed from V and 2 bases from J, the gap between germline ends came to 21 bases. Germline values: CDR1 LNHDA, CDR2 SQIVND (reference sequence). The CDR3 is made up of 17 amino acids. Study-wide results and limits: Nearly half of unique spike-specific TCRs reportedly avoided B.1.351 and B.1.1.7 mutated regions. Recipients of AZD1222 seropositive at baseline numbered only five or six. White British people made up most donors, females outnumbered males, and clonal diversity was possibly underestimated.

This chain uses TRBV19 with TRBJ1-2; possibly TRBD1 for D (6 bases). This clonotype was obtained from an adult who received the AZD1222 COVID-19 vaccine. This sample comprised peripheral blood, obtained 28 days after the second AZD1222 dose. The CDR3: CASSPRSGALLNYGYTF. The CDR3 nucleotides are TGTGCCAGTAGTCCCCGGTCGGGGGCCCTCCTAAACTATGGCTACACCTTC.